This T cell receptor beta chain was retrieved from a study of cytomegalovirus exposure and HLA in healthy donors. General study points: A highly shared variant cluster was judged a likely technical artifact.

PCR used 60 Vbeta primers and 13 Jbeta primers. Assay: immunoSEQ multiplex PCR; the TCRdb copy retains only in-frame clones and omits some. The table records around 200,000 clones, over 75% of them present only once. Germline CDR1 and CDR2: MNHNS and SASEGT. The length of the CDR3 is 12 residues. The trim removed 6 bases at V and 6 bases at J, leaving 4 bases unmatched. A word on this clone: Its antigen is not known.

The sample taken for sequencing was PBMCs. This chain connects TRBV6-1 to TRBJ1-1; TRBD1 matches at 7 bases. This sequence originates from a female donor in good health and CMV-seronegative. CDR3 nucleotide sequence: TGTGCCAGCAGGTGGGGACAGTCTGAAGCTTTCTTT. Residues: CASRWGQSEAFF.